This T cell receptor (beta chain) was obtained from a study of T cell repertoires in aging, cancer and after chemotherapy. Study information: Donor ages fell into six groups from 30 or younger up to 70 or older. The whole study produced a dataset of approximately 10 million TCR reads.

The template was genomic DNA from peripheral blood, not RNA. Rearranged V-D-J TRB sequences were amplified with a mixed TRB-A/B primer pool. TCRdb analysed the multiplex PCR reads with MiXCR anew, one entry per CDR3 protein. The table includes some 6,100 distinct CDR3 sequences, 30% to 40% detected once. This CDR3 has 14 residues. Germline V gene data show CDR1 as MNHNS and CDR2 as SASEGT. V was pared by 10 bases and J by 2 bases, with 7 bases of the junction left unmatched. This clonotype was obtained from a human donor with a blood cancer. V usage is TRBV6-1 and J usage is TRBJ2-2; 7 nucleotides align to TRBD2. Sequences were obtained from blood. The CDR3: CATAREGNTGELFF. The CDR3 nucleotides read TGTGCCACCGCTAGGGAGGGCAACACCGGGGAGCTGTTTTTT.